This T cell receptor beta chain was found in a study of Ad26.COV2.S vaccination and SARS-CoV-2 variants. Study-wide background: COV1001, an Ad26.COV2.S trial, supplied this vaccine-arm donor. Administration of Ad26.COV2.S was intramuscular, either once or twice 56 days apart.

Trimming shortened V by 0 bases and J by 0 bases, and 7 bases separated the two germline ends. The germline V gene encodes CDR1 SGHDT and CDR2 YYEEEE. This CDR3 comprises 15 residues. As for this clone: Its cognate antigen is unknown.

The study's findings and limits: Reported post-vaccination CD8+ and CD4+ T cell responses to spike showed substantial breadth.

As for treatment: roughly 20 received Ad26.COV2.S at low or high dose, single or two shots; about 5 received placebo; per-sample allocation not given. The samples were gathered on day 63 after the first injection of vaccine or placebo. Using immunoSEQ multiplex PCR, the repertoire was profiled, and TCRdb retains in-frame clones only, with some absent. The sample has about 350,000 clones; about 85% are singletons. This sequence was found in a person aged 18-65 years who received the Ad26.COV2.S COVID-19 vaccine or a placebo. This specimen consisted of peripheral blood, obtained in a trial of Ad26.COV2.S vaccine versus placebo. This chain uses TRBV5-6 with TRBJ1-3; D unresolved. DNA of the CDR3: TGTGCCAGCAGCTTGGGAGGGAGCTCTGGAAACACCATATATTTT. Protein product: CASSLGGSSGNTIYF.